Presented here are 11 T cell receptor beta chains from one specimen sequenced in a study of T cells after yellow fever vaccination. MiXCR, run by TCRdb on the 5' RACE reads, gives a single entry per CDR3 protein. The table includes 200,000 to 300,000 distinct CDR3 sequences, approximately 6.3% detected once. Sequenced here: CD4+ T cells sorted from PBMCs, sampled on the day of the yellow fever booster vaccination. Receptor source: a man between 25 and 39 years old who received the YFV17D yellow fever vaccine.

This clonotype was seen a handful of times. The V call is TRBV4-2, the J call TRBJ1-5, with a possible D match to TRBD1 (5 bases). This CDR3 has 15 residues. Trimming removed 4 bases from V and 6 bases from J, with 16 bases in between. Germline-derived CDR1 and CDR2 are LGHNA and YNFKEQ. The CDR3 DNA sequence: TGTGCCAGCAGCCGCGATAGTGGGGGGACTCAGCCCCAGCATTTT. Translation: CASSRDSGGTQPQHF.

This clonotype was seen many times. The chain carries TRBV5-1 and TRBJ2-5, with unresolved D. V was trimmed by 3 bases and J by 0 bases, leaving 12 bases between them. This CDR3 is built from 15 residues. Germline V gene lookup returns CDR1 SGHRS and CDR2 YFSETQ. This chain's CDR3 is CASSSRHRDQETQYF. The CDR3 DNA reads TGCGCCAGCAGCTCCAGACACAGAGACCAAGAGACCCAGTACTTC. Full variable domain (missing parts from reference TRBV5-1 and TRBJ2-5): KAGVTQTPRYLIKTRGQQVTLSCSPISGHRSVSWYQQTPGQGLQFLFEYFSETQRNKGNFPGRFSGRQFSNSRSEMNVSTLELGDSALYLCASSSRHRDQETQYFGPGTRLLVL.

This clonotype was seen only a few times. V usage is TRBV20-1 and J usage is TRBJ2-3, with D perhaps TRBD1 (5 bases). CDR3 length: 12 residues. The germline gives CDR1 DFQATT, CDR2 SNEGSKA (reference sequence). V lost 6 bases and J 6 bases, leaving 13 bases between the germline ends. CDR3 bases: TGCAGTGCCCGAGAAGGGGCCGATACGCAGTATTTT. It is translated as CSAREGADTQYF.

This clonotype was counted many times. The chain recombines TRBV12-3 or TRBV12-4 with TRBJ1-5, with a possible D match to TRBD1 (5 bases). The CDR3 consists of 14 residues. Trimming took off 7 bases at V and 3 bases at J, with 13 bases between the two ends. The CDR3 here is CASTQGVVNQPQHF. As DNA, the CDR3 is TGTGCCAGCACCCAGGGTGTTGTCAATCAGCCCCAGCATTTT.

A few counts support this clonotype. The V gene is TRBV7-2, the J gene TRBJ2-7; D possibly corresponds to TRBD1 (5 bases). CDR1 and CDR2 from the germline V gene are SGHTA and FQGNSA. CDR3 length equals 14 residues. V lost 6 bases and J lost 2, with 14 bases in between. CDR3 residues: CASSLTDSTYEQYF. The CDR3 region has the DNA TGTGCCAGCAGTTTGACAGATTCAACCTACGAGCAGTACTTC. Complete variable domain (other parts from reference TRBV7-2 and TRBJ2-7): GAGVSQSPSNKVTEKGKDVELRCDPISGHTALYWYRQSLGQGLEFLIYFQGNSAPDKSGLPSDRFSAERTGGSVSTLTIQRTQQEDSAVYLCASSLTDSTYEQYFGPGTRLTVT.

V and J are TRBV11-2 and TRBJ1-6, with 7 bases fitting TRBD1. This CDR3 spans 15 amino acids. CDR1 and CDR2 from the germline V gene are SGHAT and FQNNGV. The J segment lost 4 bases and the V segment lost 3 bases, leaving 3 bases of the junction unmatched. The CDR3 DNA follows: TGTGCCAGCAGCTTGGGACAGACTTATAATTCACCCCTCCACTTT. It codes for CASSLGQTYNSPLHF.

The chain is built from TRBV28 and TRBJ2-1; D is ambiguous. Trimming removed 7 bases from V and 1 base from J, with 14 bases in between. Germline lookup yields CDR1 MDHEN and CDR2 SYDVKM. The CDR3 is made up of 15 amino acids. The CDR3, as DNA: TGTGCCAGCAAAGAGAGATTGATTTCCTACAATGAGCAGTTCTTC. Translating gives CASKERLISYNEQFF.

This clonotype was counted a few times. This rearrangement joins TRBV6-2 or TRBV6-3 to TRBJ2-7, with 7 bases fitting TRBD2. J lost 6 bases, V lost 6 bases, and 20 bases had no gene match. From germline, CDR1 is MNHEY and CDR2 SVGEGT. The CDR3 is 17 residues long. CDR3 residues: CASRPGVWRESAGEQYF. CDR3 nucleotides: TGTGCCAGCAGACCCGGTGTATGGCGGGAGAGCGCCGGCGAGCAGTACTTC.

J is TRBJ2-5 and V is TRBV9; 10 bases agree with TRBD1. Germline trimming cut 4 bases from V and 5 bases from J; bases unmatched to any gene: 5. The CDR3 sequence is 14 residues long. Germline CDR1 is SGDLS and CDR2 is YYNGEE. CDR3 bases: TGTGCCAGCAGCTCCGGGACAGGGGCCGAGACCCAGTACTTC. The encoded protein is CASSSGTGAETQYF.

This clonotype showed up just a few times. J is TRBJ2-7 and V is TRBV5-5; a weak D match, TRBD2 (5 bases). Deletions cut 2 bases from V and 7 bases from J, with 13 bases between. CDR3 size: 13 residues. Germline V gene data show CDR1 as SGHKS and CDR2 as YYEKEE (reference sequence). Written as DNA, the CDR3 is TGTGCCAGCAGCTTCACTGATACGGGGGAGCAGTACTTC. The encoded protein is CASSFTDTGEQYF.

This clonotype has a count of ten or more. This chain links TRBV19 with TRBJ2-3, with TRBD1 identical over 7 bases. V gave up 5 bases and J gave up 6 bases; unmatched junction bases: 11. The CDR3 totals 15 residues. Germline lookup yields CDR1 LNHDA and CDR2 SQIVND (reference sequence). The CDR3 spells CASSSRQGGLDTQYF. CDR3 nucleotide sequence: TGTGCCAGTAGTTCCCGACAGGGCGGATTGGATACGCAGTATTTT.